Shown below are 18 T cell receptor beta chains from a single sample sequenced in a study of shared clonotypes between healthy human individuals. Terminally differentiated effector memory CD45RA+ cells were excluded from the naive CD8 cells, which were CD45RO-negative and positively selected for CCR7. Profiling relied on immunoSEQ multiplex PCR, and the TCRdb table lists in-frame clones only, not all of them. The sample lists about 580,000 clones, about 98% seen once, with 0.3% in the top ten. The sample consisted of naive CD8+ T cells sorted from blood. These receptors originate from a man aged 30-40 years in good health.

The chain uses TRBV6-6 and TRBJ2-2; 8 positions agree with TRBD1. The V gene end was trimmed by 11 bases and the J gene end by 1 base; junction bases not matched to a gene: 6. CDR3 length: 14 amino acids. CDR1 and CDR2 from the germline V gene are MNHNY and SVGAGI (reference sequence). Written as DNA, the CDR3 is TGTGCCTCTCGAGGGACAGGGAACACCGGGGAGCTGTTTTTT. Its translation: CASRGTGNTGELFF.

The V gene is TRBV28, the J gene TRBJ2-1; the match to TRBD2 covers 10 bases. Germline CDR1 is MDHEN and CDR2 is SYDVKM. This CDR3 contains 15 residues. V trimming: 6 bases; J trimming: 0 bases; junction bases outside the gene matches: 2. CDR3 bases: TGTGCCAGCAGAGCTAGCGGGAGCTCCTACAATGAGCAGTTCTTC. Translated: CASRASGSSYNEQFF.

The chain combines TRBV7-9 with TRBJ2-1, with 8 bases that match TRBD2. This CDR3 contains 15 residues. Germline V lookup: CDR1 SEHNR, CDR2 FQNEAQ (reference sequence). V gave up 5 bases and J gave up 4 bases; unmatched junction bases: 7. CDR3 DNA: TGTGCCAGCAGCCATACTAGCGGAATATACAATGAGCAGTTCTTC. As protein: CASSHTSGIYNEQFF.

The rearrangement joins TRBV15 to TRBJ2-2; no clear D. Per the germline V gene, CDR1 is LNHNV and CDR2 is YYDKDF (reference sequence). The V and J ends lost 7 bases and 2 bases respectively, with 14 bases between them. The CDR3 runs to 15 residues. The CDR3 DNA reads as TGTGCCACCAAACAGCGCCCCCCCAACACCGGGGAGCTGTTTTTT. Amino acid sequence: CATKQRPPNTGELFF.

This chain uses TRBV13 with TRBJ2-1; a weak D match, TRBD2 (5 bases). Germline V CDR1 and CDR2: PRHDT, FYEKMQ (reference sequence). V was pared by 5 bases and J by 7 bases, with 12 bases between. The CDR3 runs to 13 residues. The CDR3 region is CASSKAGVNEQFF. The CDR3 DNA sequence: TGTGCCAGCAGCAAAGCCGGGGTGAATGAGCAGTTCTTC.

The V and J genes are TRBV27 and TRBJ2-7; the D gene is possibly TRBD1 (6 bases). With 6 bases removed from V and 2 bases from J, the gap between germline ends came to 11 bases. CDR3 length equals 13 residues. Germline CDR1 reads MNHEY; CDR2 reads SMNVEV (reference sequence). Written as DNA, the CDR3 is TGTGCCAGCAGACCGGGACATACCTACGAGCAGTACTTC. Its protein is CASRPGHTYEQYF.

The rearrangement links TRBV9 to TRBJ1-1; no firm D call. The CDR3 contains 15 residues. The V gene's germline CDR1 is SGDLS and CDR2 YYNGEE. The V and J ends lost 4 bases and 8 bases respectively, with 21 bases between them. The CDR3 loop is CASSLGGYPEGEAFF. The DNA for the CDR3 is TGTGCCAGCAGCCTGGGTGGGTACCCTGAGGGCGAAGCTTTCTTT.

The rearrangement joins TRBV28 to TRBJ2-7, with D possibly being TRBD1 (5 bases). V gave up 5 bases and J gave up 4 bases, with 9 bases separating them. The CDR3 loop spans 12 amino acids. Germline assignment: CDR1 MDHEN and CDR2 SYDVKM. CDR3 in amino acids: CASSPGIYEQYF. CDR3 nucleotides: TGTGCCAGCAGTCCAGGGATTTACGAGCAGTACTTC.

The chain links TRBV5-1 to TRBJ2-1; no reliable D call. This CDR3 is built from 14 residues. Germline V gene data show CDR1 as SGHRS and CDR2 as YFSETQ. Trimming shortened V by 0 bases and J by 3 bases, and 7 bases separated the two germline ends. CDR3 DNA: TGCGCCAGCAGCTTGGCCACGGGCTACAATGAGCAGTTCTTC. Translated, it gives CASSLATGYNEQFF.

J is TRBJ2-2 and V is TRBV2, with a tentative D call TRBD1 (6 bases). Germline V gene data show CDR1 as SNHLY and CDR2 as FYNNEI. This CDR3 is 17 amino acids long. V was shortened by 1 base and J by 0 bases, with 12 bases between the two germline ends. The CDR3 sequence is CASSEVGTRTNTGELFF. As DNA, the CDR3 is TGTGCCAGCAGTGAAGTGGGGACACGTACGAACACCGGGGAGCTGTTTTTT.

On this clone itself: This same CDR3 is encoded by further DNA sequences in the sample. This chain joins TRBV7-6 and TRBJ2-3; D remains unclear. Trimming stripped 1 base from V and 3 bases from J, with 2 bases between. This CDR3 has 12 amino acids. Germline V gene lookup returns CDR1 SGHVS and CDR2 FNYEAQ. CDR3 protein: CASSLGTDTQYF. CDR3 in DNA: TGTGCCAGCAGCTTAGGTACAGATACGCAGTATTTT. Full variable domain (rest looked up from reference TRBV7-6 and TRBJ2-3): GAGVSQSPRYKVTKRGQDVALRCDPISGHVSLYWYRQALGQGPEFLTYFNYEAQQDKSGLPNDRFSAERPEGSISTLTIQRTEQRDSAMYRCASSLGTDTQYFGPGTRLTVL.

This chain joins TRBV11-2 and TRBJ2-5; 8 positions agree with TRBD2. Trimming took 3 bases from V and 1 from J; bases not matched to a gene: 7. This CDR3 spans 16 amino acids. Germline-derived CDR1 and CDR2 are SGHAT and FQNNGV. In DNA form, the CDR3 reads TGTGCCAGCAGCTTGGGTAGCGGGATCCTCCAAGAGACCCAGTACTTC. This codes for CASSLGSGILQETQYF.

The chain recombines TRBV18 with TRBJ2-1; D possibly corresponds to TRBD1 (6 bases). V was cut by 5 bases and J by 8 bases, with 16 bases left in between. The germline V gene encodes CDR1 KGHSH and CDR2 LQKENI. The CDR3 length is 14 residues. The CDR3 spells CASSWPPQGYEQFF. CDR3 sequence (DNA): TGTGCCAGCTCATGGCCACCACAGGGTTATGAGCAGTTCTTC.

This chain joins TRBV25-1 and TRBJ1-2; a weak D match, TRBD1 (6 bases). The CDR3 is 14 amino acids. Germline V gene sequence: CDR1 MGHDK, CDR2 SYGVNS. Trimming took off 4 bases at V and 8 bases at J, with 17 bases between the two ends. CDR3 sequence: CASSALQGVDGYTF. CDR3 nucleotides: TGTGCCAGCAGTGCATTACAGGGCGTAGACGGCTACACCTTC.

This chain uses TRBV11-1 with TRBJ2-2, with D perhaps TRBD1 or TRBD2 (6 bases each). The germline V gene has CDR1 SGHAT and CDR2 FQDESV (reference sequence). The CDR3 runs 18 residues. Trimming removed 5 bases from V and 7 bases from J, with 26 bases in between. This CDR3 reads CASSPVAGQERLDGELFF. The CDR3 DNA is TGTGCCAGCAGCCCAGTCGCGGGACAAGAGAGACTAGACGGGGAGCTGTTTTTT.

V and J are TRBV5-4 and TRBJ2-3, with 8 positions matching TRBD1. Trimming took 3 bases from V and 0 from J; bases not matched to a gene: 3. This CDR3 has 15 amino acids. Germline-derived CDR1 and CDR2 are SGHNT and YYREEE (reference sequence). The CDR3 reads CASSSQGASTDTQYF. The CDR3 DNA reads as TGTGCCAGCAGCTCCCAGGGGGCTAGCACAGATACGCAGTATTTT.

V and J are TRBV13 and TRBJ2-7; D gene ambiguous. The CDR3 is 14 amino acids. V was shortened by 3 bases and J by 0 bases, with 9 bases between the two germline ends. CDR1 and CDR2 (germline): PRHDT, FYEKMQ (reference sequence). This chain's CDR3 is CASSFPGTSYEQYF. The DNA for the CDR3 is TGTGCCAGCAGCTTCCCAGGAACCTCCTACGAGCAGTACTTC.

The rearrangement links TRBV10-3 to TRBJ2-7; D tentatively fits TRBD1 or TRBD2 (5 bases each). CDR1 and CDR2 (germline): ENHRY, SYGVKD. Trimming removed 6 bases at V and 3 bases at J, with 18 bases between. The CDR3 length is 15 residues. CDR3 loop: CAIRDPGQGNYEQYF. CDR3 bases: TGTGCCATCAGGGACCCGGGGCAGGGAAACTACGAGCAGTACTTC.